The 21 T cell receptor beta chains reported below all come from one sample, sequenced in a study of cytomegalovirus exposure and HLA in healthy donors. The PCR made use of 60 Vbeta and 13 Jbeta primers. Clones were read by immunoSEQ multiplex PCR, and TCRdb kept only the in-frame ones, dropping some. The sample shows approximately 140,000 clones, over 70% of them seen only once. Sequenced input: PBMCs. These receptors came from a man aged 18 to 30 in good health and CMV-seronegative.

The genes are TRBV19 and TRBJ1-2, with unresolved D. This CDR3 is built from 14 residues. Trimming took 5 bases from V and 5 from J, leaving 15 bases between them. Germline lookup yields CDR1 LNHDA and CDR2 SQIVND (reference sequence). The CDR3 DNA is TGTGCCAGTAGTCTTAAAGAGGGAGGTTATGGCTACACCTTC. It translates to CASSLKEGGYGYTF.

V and J are TRBV5-1 and TRBJ2-1, with 10 positions matching TRBD1. Germline V gives CDR1 SGHRS, CDR2 YFSETQ. The CDR3 spans 14 residues. The V and J ends lost 7 bases and 9 bases, in that order; junction bases with no gene match: 10. The CDR3 DNA reads as TGCGCCAGCTCCGGGACAGGGGTGTTGGGTGAGCAGTTCTTC. It yields the protein CASSGTGVLGEQFF.

This clone was counted only a few times. The gene calls are TRBV4-2 and TRBJ1-6; 8 bases match TRBD1. Germline-derived CDR1 and CDR2 are LGHNA and YNFKEQ. The CDR3 sequence is 17 residues long. J was trimmed by 8 bases and V by 3 bases; bases with no gene match: 12. CDR3 loop: CASSQPITRGLDSPLHF. As DNA, the CDR3 is TGTGCCAGCAGCCAGCCAATTACCAGGGGGCTGGATTCACCCCTCCACTTT.

The chain uses TRBV19 and TRBJ2-4; the D gene is possibly TRBD2 (5 bases). Trimming took 6 bases from V and 7 from J, leaving 16 bases between them. Germline CDR1 reads LNHDA; CDR2 reads SQIVND (reference sequence). The CDR3 has 14 amino acids. CDR3 bases: TGTGCCAGTAGAACCGGGCTCCGAGGGAACATTCAGTACTTC. Translation gives CASRTGLRGNIQYF. The whole variable domain, remainder taken from reference TRBV19 and TRBJ2-4, is DGGITQSPKYLFRKEGQNVTLSCEQNLNHDAMYWYRQDPGQGLRLIYYSQIVNDFQKGDIAEGYSVSREKKESFPLTVTSAQKNPTAFYLCASRTGLRGNIQYFGAGTRLSVL.

This clone was counted a few times. The chain recombines TRBV6-6 with TRBJ2-6; D is undetermined. This CDR3 is built from 15 residues. Between the trimmed V and J ends, which lost 2 bases and 2 bases, there was a span of 7 bases. Germline loops: CDR1 MNHNY, CDR2 SVGAGI (reference sequence). CDR3 nucleotide sequence: TGTGCCAGCAGTTACGTGGGCACTGGGGCCAACGTCCTGACTTTC. Its protein is CASSYVGTGANVLTF.

The chain combines TRBV6-1 with TRBJ2-2; tentatively, D is TRBD1 (6 bases). CDR1 is MNHNS, CDR2 SASEGT, per germline. There are 15 residues in the CDR3. Trimming removed 4 bases at V and 3 bases at J, with 12 bases between. The DNA for the CDR3 is TGTGCCAGCAGTGGAGACAGGTTCGACACCGGGGAGCTGTTTTTT. It codes for CASSGDRFDTGELFF.

J is TRBJ2-3 and V is TRBV7-2; 8 bases agree with TRBD2. Losses at the gene ends were 5 bases for V and 6 bases for J; bases not matched to a gene: 13. CDR3 length: 16 amino acids. Germline-derived CDR1 and CDR2 are SGHTA and FQGNSA. The CDR3 DNA is TGTGCCAGCAGCCGTAGTCGGGGGCGGGGGGAGGATACGCAGTATTTT. The encoded protein is CASSRSRGRGEDTQYF.

This clone was detected once. This sequence joins TRBV5-6 and TRBJ2-1; TRBD2 might be the D (5 bases). Germline CDR1 reads SGHDT; CDR2 reads YYEEEE. Trimming left V 4 bases short and J 5 bases short, with 13 bases between. The CDR3 length is 14 residues. For the CDR3, the DNA is TGTGCCAGCAGCCAGATAAGCGGAAACAATGAGCAGTTCTTC. It specifies CASSQISGNNEQFF.

In its sample, this clone was seen a few times. The V gene is TRBV14, the J gene TRBJ2-7, with D hard to call. CDR1 is SGHDN, CDR2 FVKESK, per germline. Trimming shortened V by 3 bases and J by 0 bases, and 3 bases separated the two germline ends. CDR3 length equals 12 residues. CDR3 nucleotide sequence: TGTGCCAGCAGCCAGAGCTCCTACGAGCAGTACTTC. Translation gives CASSQSSYEQYF. Supplemented by reference TRBV14 and TRBJ2-7, the full variable domain reads EAGVTQFPSHSVIEKGQTVTLRCDPISGHDNLYWYRRVMGKEIKFLLHFVKESKQDESGMPNNRFLAERTGGTYSTLKVQPAELEDSGVYFCASSQSSYEQYFGPGTRLTVT.

The gene calls are TRBV9 and TRBJ2-1; TRBD1 might be the D (6 bases). Germline lookup yields CDR1 SGDLS and CDR2 YYNGEE. This CDR3 is built from 14 residues. V dropped 0 bases and J dropped 6 bases, with 10 bases sitting between them. As DNA, the CDR3 is TGTGCCAGCAGCGTAGGAAACAGGGTCAATGAGCAGTTCTTC. Protein: CASSVGNRVNEQFF.

This chain uses TRBV7-6 with TRBJ1-5, with D perhaps TRBD1 (5 bases). The germline CDR1 and CDR2 sequences are SGHVS and FNYEAQ. Trimming removed 1 base from V and 0 bases from J, with 19 bases in between. The CDR3 is 19 residues long. CDR3 bases: TGTGCCAGCAGCTTAGAACCCTACCGGGGGGAGATTAGCAATCAGCCCCAGCATTTT. It is translated as CASSLEPYRGEISNQPQHF.

This clone was picked up many times. The V and J genes are TRBV6-5 and TRBJ1-5; 10 positions match TRBD1. This CDR3 has 15 amino acids. With 5 bases clipped from V and 7 bases from J, the junction kept 8 bases outside the gene matches. Germline V gene lookup returns CDR1 MNHEY and CDR2 SVGAGI. The CDR3 here is CASSPDRGLWQPQHF. CDR3 DNA: TGTGCCAGCAGTCCAGACAGGGGGCTTTGGCAGCCCCAGCATTTT.

The rearrangement uses TRBV7-3 and TRBJ1-1; no reliable D call. Per the germline V gene, CDR1 is SGHTA and CDR2 is FQGTGA. Trimming stripped 1 base from V and 3 bases from J, with 12 bases between. The CDR3 loop spans 15 amino acids. CDR3 loop: CASSLRGNLDTEAFF. CDR3 nucleotides: TGTGCCAGCAGCTTAAGAGGCAATCTTGACACTGAAGCTTTCTTT.

This clone was counted a few times. The CDR3 is CASSAARQALSTF. The CDR3 DNA reads as TGTGCCAGCAGCGCCGCCCGGCAGGCCCTCAGCACCTTC. The chain joins TRBV6-5 to TRBJ1-2; unclear D gene. V was clipped by 6 bases and J by 13 bases, with 21 bases between them. CDR3 length: 13 amino acids. Germline V gives CDR1 MNHEY, CDR2 SVGAGI.

Comments on this clone: A junction end diverges from the germline sequence, so it may reflect a read error. The chain is built from TRBV7-9 and TRBJ1-1, with a weak D call TRBD1 (6 bases). Looked up from germline, CDR1 is SEHNR and CDR2 is FQNEAQ (reference sequence). The length of the CDR3 is 14 residues. CDR3 loop: CSSSPMTGSERAFF. CDR3 in DNA: TGTTCCAGCAGCCCAATGACAGGCTCGGAACGAGCTTTCTTT.

V gene TRBV7-9 combines with J gene TRBJ1-5; possible D gene TRBD1, 6 bases. This CDR3 contains 15 residues. Trimming left V 1 base short and J 3 bases short, with 10 bases between. Germline V lookup: CDR1 SEHNR, CDR2 FQNEAQ (reference sequence). CDR3 sequence reads: CASSLGSGANQPQHF. CDR3 coding DNA: TGTGCCAGCAGCTTAGGCTCAGGGGCCAATCAGCCCCAGCATTTT.

The chain uses TRBV5-1 and TRBJ1-1; tentatively, D is TRBD1 (5 bases). V gave up 2 bases and J gave up 1 base, with 9 bases separating them. Germline CDR1 is SGHRS and CDR2 is YFSETQ. CDR3 size: 14 residues. The CDR3 region is CASSFWGGNTEAFF. Here the CDR3 DNA reads TGCGCCAGCAGCTTTTGGGGGGGGAACACTGAAGCTTTCTTT. The variable domain in full, completed from reference TRBV5-1 and TRBJ1-1, reads KAGVTQTPRYLIKTRGQQVTLSCSPISGHRSVSWYQQTPGQGLQFLFEYFSETQRNKGNFPGRFSGRQFSNSRSEMNVSTLELGDSALYLCASSFWGGNTEAFFGQGTRLTVV.

This chain connects TRBV7-9 to TRBJ2-7; a weak D match, TRBD1 (6 bases). V was shortened by 5 bases and J by 3 bases, with 20 bases between the two germline ends. The CDR3 contains 16 residues. In germline, CDR1 is SEHNR, CDR2 FQNEAQ (reference sequence). DNA for the CDR3: TGTGCCAGCAGCCTATTCAGGGGAAGTTGGGACTACGAGCAGTACTTC. This encodes CASSLFRGSWDYEQYF.

J is TRBJ2-6 and V is TRBV19; D is perhaps TRBD2 (5 bases). Trimming cost V 7 bases and J 3 bases, with 16 bases left between them. Germline V gives CDR1 LNHDA, CDR2 SQIVND (reference sequence). CDR3 length: 16 amino acids. The CDR3 is CASTSASRGGANVLTF. DNA of the CDR3: TGTGCCAGTACCTCAGCGAGTCGGGGTGGGGCCAACGTCCTGACTTTC.

The chain joins TRBV15 to TRBJ1-2, with a possible D match to TRBD1 (5 bases). Germline loops: CDR1 LNHNV, CDR2 YYDKDF (reference sequence). V was shortened by 3 bases and J by 5 bases, with 22 bases between the two germline ends. The CDR3 is 17 residues long. This CDR3 reads CATSSLPQQATLYGYTF. The CDR3 DNA follows: TGTGCCACCAGCAGCCTACCCCAACAGGCGACCCTATATGGCTACACCTTC.

This clone was counted between two and nine times. V and J are TRBV2 and TRBJ1-2; 7 nucleotides line up with TRBD1. V lost 4 bases and J lost 1; bases outside the gene matches: 6. CDR3 length: 15 amino acids. The germline CDR1 and CDR2 sequences are SNHLY and FYNNEI. The CDR3 loop is CASSVSGQSNYGYTF. Written as DNA, the CDR3 is TGTGCCAGCAGTGTATCGGGACAGAGTAACTATGGCTACACCTTC.